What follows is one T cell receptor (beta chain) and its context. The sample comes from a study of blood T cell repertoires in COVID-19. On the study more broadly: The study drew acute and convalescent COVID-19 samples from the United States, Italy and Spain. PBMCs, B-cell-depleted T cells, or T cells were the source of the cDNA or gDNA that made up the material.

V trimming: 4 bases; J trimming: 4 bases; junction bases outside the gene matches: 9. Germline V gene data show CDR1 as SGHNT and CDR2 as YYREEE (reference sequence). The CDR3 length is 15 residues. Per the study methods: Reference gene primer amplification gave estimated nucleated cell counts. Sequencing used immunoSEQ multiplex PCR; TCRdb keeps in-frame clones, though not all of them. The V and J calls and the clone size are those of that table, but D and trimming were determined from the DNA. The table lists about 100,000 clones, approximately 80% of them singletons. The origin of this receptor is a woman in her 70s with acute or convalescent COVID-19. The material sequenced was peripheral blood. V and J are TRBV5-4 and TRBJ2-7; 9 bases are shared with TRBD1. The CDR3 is CASSPPGQGLYEQYF. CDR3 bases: TGTGCCAGCAGCCCACCGGGACAGGGACTATACGAGCAGTACTTC.